This T cell receptor beta chain is drawn from a study of shared clonotypes between healthy human individuals. Whole-study context: Aged between 18 and 49, the donors were a couple of women and a few men.

Sequenced by immunoSEQ multiplex PCR; TCRdb stores in-frame clones only, minus some. The sample carries more than 2 million clones, around 95% recorded once. The CDR3 is 15 residues long. Germline V gene data show CDR1 as LNHDA and CDR2 as SQIVND (reference sequence). Germline trimming cut 7 bases from V and 3 bases from J; bases unmatched to any gene: 7. Findings of the study overall: Clonotypes not shared had lower generation probabilities than those common to all four donors.

Points on this clone: Its matching antigen is unknown.

The chain couples TRBV19 to TRBJ1-4, with 8 bases aligning to TRBD1. Material: naive CD4+ T cells sorted from blood. The subset denotes: CD45RA+ positively selected. The TCR originated in a young man in good health. The CDR3 region has the DNA TGTGCCAGTACCCCCGGACAGGGTGCTAATGAAAAACTGTTTTTT. It translates to CASTPGQGANEKLFF.